This entry concerns a single TCR beta chain. The antigen it binds to is not known. No much larger clone is present one base from it, and per-base qualities are unavailable. Inclusion was restricted to participants for whom at least one PBMC sample before ART initiation and at least two post-ART samples were available. Every participant with HIV received treatment in the United States of America. Before DNA extraction, cryopreserved samples of 1-10 million PBMC were thawed and washed. At the time of the earliest PBMC sample for each participant with HIV, ages ranged from roughly 23 to 60 years. Each participant contributed PBMC samples from 1-4 timepoints before ART initiation and 2-8 timepoints after ART initiation, with a median of 7 samples. Serial HIV viral load, CD4+ T-cell count, ART history and demographic data were obtained for every participant. A Qiagen kit on a QIAcube was used to extract genomic DNA from unsorted PBMC, with samples processed in batches of 12.

The immunoSEQ hsTCRB v3.0 assay was used at survey level resolution for TRB variable region sequencing. The target sequencing depth for TRB was about 40,000-50,000 T-cell genomes per sample. TRB libraries were pooled and sequenced on an Illumina MiSeq using a v3 150-cycle kit. The study's own analysis went as follows. Repertoire analysis was performed in R inside a reproducible Nextflow workflow that covered QC, data transformation and analysis. Custom analyses were implemented in LymphoSeq2, an R package for AIRR-Seq data exploration. After excluding a few samples that yielded fewer than 5000 total TRB sequences, 150 to 200 HIV repertoires remained for analysis. Among the 180 to 200 HIV repertoires that were kept, around 59 were collected before ART initiation and roughly 130 were collected after ART initiation. Repertoires were downsampled to 5000 TRB nucleotide sequences, and summary statistics were averaged over 100 downsampling iterations. TRB sequences were retained for analysis only if CDR3 regions of at least seven amino acids were present. Two measures captured diversity: a Shannon entropy-derived clonality score and the Gini coefficient. In the repertoire networks, any two of the top 5000 CDR3 amino acid sequences were linked whenever the two sequences differed by an edit distance of one. Antigen specificity groups and MHC restriction were predicted for TRB CDR3 amino acid sequences with GLIPH2. Known CMV, EBV, HIV or tissue antigen associations were flagged by matching CDR3 amino acid sequences against VDJdb and McPAS-TCR. Pre-ART, post-ART and control groups were compared with Wilcoxon signed-rank tests and Holm-Bonferroni correction. TCRdb holds this immuneACCESS table with in-frame rearrangements only. Some clones are missing; in checked studies, unresolved V genes explain under half, and the rest has no known cause. The V and J calls and clone size come from that table; D and trimming were worked out from the DNA. The sample contains about 34,000 clones, 75% to 85% of them found a single time. Roughly 3.1% of the sample is taken by the ten largest.

This specimen comes from a study of long-term antiretroviral therapy in people with HIV (dated by TCRdb to the early 2020s). About the investigation overall: The earliest samples were collected roughly a decade before the 2015 WHO recommendation for immediate ART, at a time when ART was usually postponed until CD4 counts fell. Whether ART initiation and durable HIV suppression were associated with changes in peripheral blood TRB repertoire composition and diversity was tested in a retrospective serial study. A total of roughly 200 cryopreserved PBMC samples came from around 30 adults with confirmed HIV infection and were collected serially over a mean of roughly six years (range 1-12). Of the roughly 31 participants with HIV, eleven were female. No cross-contamination during QIAcube processing was shown when test extractions of a monoclonal T-cell line were performed alongside 30 to 40 polyclonal samples.

Including cysteine and phenylalanine, the CDR3 has 15 amino acids. CDR3 DNA only is kept here, 45 bases in frame from base 1. V loses 7 bases of germline sequence and J loses 2 bases, and the interval between the two ends is 15 bases. Via the germline V gene (reference sequence), CDR1 is LNHDA and CDR2 SQIVND. The study at large found these results: Inferences about post-ART repertoire changes were limited because no data were available on ART adherence, viral resistance or therapy changes. Expanded TRB clones identified before ART initiation dominated the repertoire at all time points, although this dominance fluctuated and declined in many PLHIV after ART. The samples span the years 2004 to 2017, and the ART regimens used may be less effective than current regimens. ART initiation was associated with a significant increase in TRB diversity, but diversity stayed significantly below transplant donor controls even after long-term ART. Because pre-ART samples had limited cell numbers, profiling was done on unsorted PBMC rather than on sorted CD4+ and CD8+ T cells. Because PBMC availability was limited, only the TCR beta chain was sequenced, with no alpha chain pairing. CDR3 length ranges in HIV repertoires were narrower than in controls, and network structure suggested an antigen-experienced repertoire with only a slight naive shift after ART.

This TCR came from a man aged 18 to 30 with HIV. This sample comprised unsorted PBMCs, obtained 1.9 years after starting antiretroviral therapy. In this chain, TRBV19 is recombined with TRBJ1-3, with no D gene named confidently. The CDR3 region has the sequence CASKSDGSPGNTIYF. The base sequence is TGTGCCAGTAAATCGGACGGTTCTCCTGGAAACACCATATATTTT.